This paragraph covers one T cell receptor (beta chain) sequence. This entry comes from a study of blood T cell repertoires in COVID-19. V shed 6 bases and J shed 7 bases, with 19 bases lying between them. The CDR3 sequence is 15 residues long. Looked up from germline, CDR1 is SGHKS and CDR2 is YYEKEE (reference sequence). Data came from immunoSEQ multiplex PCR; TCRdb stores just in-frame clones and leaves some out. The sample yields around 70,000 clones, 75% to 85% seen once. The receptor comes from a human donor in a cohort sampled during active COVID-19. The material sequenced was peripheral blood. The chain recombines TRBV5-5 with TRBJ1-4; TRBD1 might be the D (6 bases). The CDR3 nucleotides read TGTGCCAGCACTCTACGGGGTGGGGGCAGTGAAAAACTGTTTTTT. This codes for CASTLRGGGSEKLFF.